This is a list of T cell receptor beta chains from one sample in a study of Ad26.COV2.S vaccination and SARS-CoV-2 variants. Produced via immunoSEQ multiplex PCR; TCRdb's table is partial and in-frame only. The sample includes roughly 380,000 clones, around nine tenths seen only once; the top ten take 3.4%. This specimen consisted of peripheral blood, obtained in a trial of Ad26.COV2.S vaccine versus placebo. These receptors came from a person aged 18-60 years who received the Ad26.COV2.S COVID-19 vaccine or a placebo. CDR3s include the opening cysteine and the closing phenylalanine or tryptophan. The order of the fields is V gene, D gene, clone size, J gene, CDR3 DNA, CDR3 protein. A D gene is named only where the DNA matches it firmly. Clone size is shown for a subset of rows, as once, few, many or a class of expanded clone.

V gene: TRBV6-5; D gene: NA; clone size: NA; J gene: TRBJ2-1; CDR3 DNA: TGTGCCAGCAGTTACGCCCCCGGGACGATGAATGAGCAGTTCTTC; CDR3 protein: CASSYAPGTMNEQFF
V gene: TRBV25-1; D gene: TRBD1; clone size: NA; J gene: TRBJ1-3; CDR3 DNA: TGTGCCAGCAGTGATTGGACAGGCTCTGGAAACACCATATATTTT; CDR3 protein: CASSDWTGSGNTIYF
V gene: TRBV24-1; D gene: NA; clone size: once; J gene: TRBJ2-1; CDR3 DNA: TGTGCCACCAGCCCGGCTAGTTCCCCCTACAATGAGCAGTTCTTC; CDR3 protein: CATSPASSPYNEQFF
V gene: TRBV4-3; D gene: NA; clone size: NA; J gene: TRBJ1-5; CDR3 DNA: TGCGCCAGCAGCCAAGATGGAGGAGACAATCAGCCCCAGCATTTT; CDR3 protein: CASSQDGGDNQPQHF
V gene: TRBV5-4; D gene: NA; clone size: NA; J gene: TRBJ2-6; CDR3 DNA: TGTGCCAGCAGCCCTCGGGCCTCTGGGGCCAACGTCCTGACTTTC; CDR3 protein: CASSPRASGANVLTF
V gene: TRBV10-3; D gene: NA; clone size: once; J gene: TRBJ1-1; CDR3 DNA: TGTGCCATCAGTGGCAGGGCCGTGAGTACTGAAGCTTTCTTT; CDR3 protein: CAISGRAVSTEAFF
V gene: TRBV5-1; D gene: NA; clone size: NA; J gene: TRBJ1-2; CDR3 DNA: TGCGCCAGCAGCAGGAGTTCCGGGGCACCTTTTTCGGATGGCTACACCTTC; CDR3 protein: CASSRSSGAPFSDGYTF
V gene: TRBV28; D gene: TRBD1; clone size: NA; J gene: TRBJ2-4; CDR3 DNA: TGTGCCAGCAGTTTGGAGCAGGGGGCTTTCGAAAACATTCAGTACTTC; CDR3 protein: CASSLEQGAFENIQYF
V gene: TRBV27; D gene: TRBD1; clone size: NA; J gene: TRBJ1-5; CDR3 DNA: TGTGCCAGCAGTTTAGGGACAGGGAATCAGCCCCAGCATTTT; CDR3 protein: CASSLGTGNQPQHF
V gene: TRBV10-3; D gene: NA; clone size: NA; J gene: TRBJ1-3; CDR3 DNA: TGTGCCATCAGTGAGGAGTTTAGCTCTGGAAACACCATATATTTT; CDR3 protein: CAISEEFSSGNTIYF
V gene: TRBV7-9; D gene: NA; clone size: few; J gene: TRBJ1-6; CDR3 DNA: TGTGCCAGCAGCCCCCAAGCGGCGGGGACACCCCTCCACTTT; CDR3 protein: CASSPQAAGTPLHF
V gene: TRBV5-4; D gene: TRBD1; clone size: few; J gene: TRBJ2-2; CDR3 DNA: TGTGCCAGCAGCTACGACAGGGCCCCCGGGGAGCTGTTTTTT; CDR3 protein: CASSYDRAPGELFF
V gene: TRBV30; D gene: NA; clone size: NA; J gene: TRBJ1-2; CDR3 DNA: TGTGCCTGGAGCTCCGGGACGCATGGCTACACCTTC; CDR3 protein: CAWSSGTHGYTF
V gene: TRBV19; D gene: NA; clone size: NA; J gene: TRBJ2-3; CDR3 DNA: TGTGCCAGTAGTCCCCAAGGCCAGGGCGGCACAGATACGCAGTATTTT; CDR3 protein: CASSPQGQGGTDTQYF
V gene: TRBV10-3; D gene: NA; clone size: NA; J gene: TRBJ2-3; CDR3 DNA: TGTGCCATCAGGGGTGGGCTGCCAGATACGCAGTATTTT; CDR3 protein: CAIRGGLPDTQYF
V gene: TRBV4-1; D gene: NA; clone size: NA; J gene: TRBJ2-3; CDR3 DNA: TGCGCCAGCAGCCAAGTGCTAGCGACTCGGGATACGCAGTATTTT; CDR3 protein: CASSQVLATRDTQYF
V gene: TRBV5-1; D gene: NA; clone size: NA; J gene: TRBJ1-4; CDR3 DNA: TGCGCCAGTTCATTGGAATATAATGAAAAACTGTTTTTT; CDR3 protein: CASSLEYNEKLFF
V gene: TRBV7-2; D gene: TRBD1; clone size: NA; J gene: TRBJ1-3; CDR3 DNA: TGTGCCAGCACCTCAGGGGGGGCGGGAAACACCATATATTTT; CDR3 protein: CASTSGGAGNTIYF